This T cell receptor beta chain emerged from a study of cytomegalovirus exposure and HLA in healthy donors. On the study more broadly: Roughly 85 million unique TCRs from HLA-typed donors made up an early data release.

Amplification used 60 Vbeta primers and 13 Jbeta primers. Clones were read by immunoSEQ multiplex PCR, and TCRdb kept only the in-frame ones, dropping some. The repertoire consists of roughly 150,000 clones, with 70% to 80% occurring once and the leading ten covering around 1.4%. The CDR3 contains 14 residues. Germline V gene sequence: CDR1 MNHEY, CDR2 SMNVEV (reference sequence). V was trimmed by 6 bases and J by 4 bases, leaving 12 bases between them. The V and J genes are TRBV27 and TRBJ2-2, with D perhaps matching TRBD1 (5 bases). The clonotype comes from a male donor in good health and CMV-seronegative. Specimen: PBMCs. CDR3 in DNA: TGTGCCAGCAGGTACAACCAGGGCACCGGGGAGCTGTTTTTT. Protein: CASRYNQGTGELFF.